A single sample is the source of the 17 T cell receptor beta chains below, sequenced in a study of T cell responses to AZD1222 COVID-19 vaccine. Profiled with immunoSEQ multiplex PCR; TCRdb holds only in-frame clones, not every one. The data contain about 150,000 clones, roughly 90% of them singletons. This material consisted of peripheral blood, taken 28 days after the second AZD1222 dose. Receptors originate from an adult who received the AZD1222 COVID-19 vaccine.

The chain is built from TRBV6-5 and TRBJ1-2, with TRBD1 matching over 7 bases. J lost 0 bases, V lost 6 bases, and 4 bases had no gene match. The germline V gene encodes CDR1 MNHEY and CDR2 SVGAGI. This CDR3 spans 14 amino acids. The CDR3: CASRETGSNYGYTF. DNA of the CDR3: TGTGCCAGCAGGGAGACAGGGTCTAACTATGGCTACACCTTC.

J is TRBJ1-6 and V is TRBV4-1, with TRBD1 matching 8 bases. The germline V gene has CDR1 MGHRA and CDR2 YSYEKL. The trim removed 0 bases at V and 7 bases at J, leaving 11 bases unmatched. There are 18 residues in the CDR3. Written as DNA, the CDR3 is TGCGCCAGCAGCCAAGATGGCCCCCCGGACAGGGACAATTCACCCCTCCACTTT. Protein product: CASSQDGPPDRDNSPLHF.

As for this clone: Its ends do not fully match the called genes, so a read error is possible. Other DNA sequences in the sample encode the same CDR3. This chain joins TRBV27 and TRBJ2-7; 12 bases are a match to TRBD2. In germline, CDR1 is MNHEY, CDR2 SMNVEV (reference sequence). CDR3 size: 15 residues. The CDR3 sequence: CASSLTSGSLGEQYF. In DNA form, the CDR3 reads TGTGCTAGCAGTTTGACTAGCGGGAGTCTGGGCGAGCAGTACTTC.

The chain employs TRBV28 and TRBJ1-4, with a weak D call TRBD1 (6 bases). V lost 5 bases and J lost 8, with 21 bases in between. Germline-derived CDR1 and CDR2 are MDHEN and SYDVKM. There are 16 residues in the CDR3. The CDR3 sequence is CASSPRQAEATEKLFF. In DNA form, the CDR3 reads TGTGCCAGCAGTCCTAGACAGGCAGAGGCTACGGAAAAACTGTTTTTT.

This chain joins TRBV11-3 and TRBJ1-3, with D tentatively TRBD1 (5 bases). With 5 bases removed from V and 0 bases from J, the gap between germline ends came to 14 bases. This CDR3 is built from 16 residues. The germline V gene has CDR1 SGHNT and CDR2 YENEEA. Here the CDR3 reads CASSPRQWNSGNTIYF. The CDR3 DNA reads TGTGCCAGCAGCCCCCGACAGTGGAACTCTGGAAACACCATATATTTT.

The V gene is TRBV5-6, the J gene TRBJ1-3; 11 positions match TRBD1. The CDR3 is 16 amino acids. Trimming took 0 bases from V and 5 from J; bases not matched to a gene: 4. Germline loops: CDR1 SGHDT, CDR2 YYEEEE. Written as DNA, the CDR3 is TGTGCCAGCAGCTTGGTGGGACAGGGGGATCGAAACACCATATATTTT. Protein: CASSLVGQGDRNTIYF.

J is TRBJ1-2 and V is TRBV29-1, with 7 bases matching TRBD1. CDR1 SQVTM and CDR2 ANQGSEA come from the germline V gene. CDR3 length equals 19 residues. V was pared by 7 bases and J by 2 bases, with 25 bases of the junction left unmatched. The DNA for the CDR3 is TGCAGCGCTCTCCAGTACCCCGCCAGGAGACAGGGCTTAAACTATGGCTACACCTTC. Translated, it gives CSALQYPARRQGLNYGYTF.

The CDR3 region has the DNA TGTGCCAGCACAAGGGATCAGCGGGCTAATTCACCCCTCCACTTT. Translation: CASTRDQRANSPLHF. The chain recombines TRBV2 with TRBJ1-6, with D unresolved. This CDR3 is 15 amino acids long. V lost 7 bases, J lost 6 bases, and 16 bases lay in between. Germline V gene data show CDR1 as SNHLY and CDR2 as FYNNEI.

V usage is TRBV11-2 and J usage is TRBJ2-1; 11 nucleotides align to TRBD2. The length of the CDR3 is 16 residues. Germline lookup yields CDR1 SGHAT and CDR2 FQNNGV. V gave up 1 base and J gave up 8 bases; unmatched junction bases: 7. The CDR3 nucleotides read TGTGCCAGCAGCTTAGTAACTAGCGGGAGTCTTTATGAGCAGTTCTTC. Amino acid sequence: CASSLVTSGSLYEQFF.

This chain connects TRBV6-5 to TRBJ2-7; the D is unclear. Between the trimmed V and J ends, which lost 7 bases and 8 bases, there was a span of 12 bases. CDR1 and CDR2 (germline): MNHEY, SVGAGI. The CDR3 contains 11 residues. In DNA form, the CDR3 reads TGTGCCAGCAACCCCCCCCCAAAGCAGTACTTC. Translating gives CASNPPPKQYF.

A remark on this clone: Other nucleotide sequences in the sample specify the same CDR3. V and J are TRBV20-1 and TRBJ2-3, with D unclear. V was trimmed by 1 base and J by 5 bases, leaving 4 bases between them. CDR3 size: 11 residues. Germline assignment: CDR1 DFQATT and CDR2 SNEGSKA (reference sequence). The CDR3 DNA reads TGCAGTGCTAGAGTTAGAGATACGCAGTATTTT. Translating gives CSARVRDTQYF.

This clone was found once. The V call is TRBV27, the J call TRBJ2-5; 7 bases align to TRBD2. Per the germline V gene, CDR1 is MNHEY and CDR2 is SMNVEV (reference sequence). The CDR3 runs to 17 residues. The trim removed 2 bases at V and 0 bases at J, leaving 9 bases unmatched. CDR3 sequence reads: CASSLLAGAGYQETQYF. The CDR3 region has the DNA TGTGCCAGCAGTTTACTGGCGGGAGCGGGGTACCAAGAGACCCAGTACTTC.

This chain connects TRBV14 to TRBJ2-5; D gene unclear. The CDR3 sequence is 14 residues long. Between the trimmed V and J ends, which lost 1 base and 0 bases, there was a span of 6 bases. Per germline, CDR1 SGHDN and CDR2 FVKESK. CDR3 amino acids: CASSQVRDQETQYF. CDR3 DNA: TGTGCCAGCAGCCAAGTACGAGACCAAGAGACCCAGTACTTC.

The chain combines TRBV7-9 with TRBJ1-4; D remains ambiguous. Per germline, CDR1 SEHNR and CDR2 FQNEAQ (reference sequence). Between the trimmed V and J ends, which lost 0 bases and 7 bases, there was a span of 12 bases. The CDR3 has 15 amino acids. The CDR3 DNA sequence: TGTGCCAGCAGCTTAGCCTTTGGGAACCCTGAAAAACTGTTTTTT. The encoded protein is CASSLAFGNPEKLFF. Supplemented by reference TRBV7-9 and TRBJ1-4, the full variable domain reads DTGVSQNPRHKITKRGQNVTFRCDPISEHNRLYWYRQTLGQGPEFLTYFQNEAQLEKSRLLSDRFSAERPKGSFSTLEIQRTEQGDSAMYLCASSLAFGNPEKLFFGSGTQLSVL.

This rearrangement joins TRBV15 to TRBJ1-6; 9 bases map to TRBD1. CDR3 length: 19 residues. Germline V gene sequence: CDR1 LNHNV, CDR2 YYDKDF (reference sequence). The ends lost 0 bases at V and 6 bases at J; junction bases unmatched: 12. The CDR3 region is CATSRDYGSGTGINSPLHF. DNA of the CDR3: TGTGCCACCAGCAGAGATTATGGATCCGGGACAGGGATTAATTCACCCCTCCACTTT.

This chain uses TRBV20-1 with TRBJ1-1; D not resolved. Trimming left V 3 bases short and J 0 bases short, with 8 bases between. Per germline, CDR1 DFQATT and CDR2 SNEGSKA (reference sequence). The CDR3 consists of 13 residues. CDR3 protein: CSASGQMNTEAFF. The CDR3 bases are TGCAGTGCTAGTGGCCAGATGAACACTGAAGCTTTCTTT.

The genes are TRBV6-6 and TRBJ1-6; TRBD1 is a possible D gene (5 bases). The CDR3 is 14 amino acids. V lost 2 bases to trimming and J lost 7 bases, with 9 bases between them. Germline V gene lookup returns CDR1 MNHNY and CDR2 SVGAGI (reference sequence). The CDR3 region has the DNA TGTGCCAGCAGTTACGGGGGGAGGAATTCACCCCTCCACTTT. Residues: CASSYGGRNSPLHF.